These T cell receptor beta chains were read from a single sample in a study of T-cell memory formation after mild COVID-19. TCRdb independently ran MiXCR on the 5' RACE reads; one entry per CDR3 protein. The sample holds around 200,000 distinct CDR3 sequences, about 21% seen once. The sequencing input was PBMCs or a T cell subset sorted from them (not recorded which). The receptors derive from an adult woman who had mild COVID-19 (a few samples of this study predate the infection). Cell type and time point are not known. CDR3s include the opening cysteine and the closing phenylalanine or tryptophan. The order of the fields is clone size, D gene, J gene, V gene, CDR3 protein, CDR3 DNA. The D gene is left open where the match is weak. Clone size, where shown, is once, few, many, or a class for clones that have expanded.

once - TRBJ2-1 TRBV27 CASITEGLYNEQFF TGTGCCAGCATCACAGAAGGGTTATACAATGAGCAGTTCTTC
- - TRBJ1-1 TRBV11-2 CASSPTGWENTEAFF TGTGCCAGCAGTCCCACAGGGTGGGAGAACACTGAAGCTTTCTTT
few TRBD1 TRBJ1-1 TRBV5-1 CASSPDRASTEAFF TGCGCCAGCAGCCCAGACAGGGCGAGCACTGAAGCTTTCTTT
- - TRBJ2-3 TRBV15 CATGGTRADTQYF TGTGCCACCGGCGGGACGAGGGCAGATACGCAGTATTTT
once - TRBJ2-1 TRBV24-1 CATSDLGGNYNEQFF TGTGCCACCAGTGATTTAGGGGGGAACTACAATGAGCAGTTCTTC
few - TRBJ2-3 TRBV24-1 CATSDLAGDTQYF TGTGCCACCAGTGATTTGGCCGGGGATACGCAGTATTTT
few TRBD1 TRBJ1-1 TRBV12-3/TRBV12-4 CASTPGTDPSAYTEAFF TGTGCCAGCACCCCCGGGACAGATCCTTCTGCTTACACTGAAGCTTTCTTT
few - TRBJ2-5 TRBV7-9 CASSLGGIQETQYF TGTGCCAGCAGCTTAGGCGGGATCCAAGAGACCCAGTACTTC
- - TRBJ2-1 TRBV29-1 CSVEEERGLVGEQFF TGCAGCGTTGAAGAAGAACGGGGGCTGGTAGGGGAGCAGTTCTTC
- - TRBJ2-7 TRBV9 CASSVGGRPTEQYF TGTGCCAGCAGCGTAGGTGGGAGACCCACCGAGCAGTACTTC
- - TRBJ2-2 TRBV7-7 CASSPFPGRGSYTGELFF TGTGCCAGCAGCCCCTTTCCGGGGCGAGGAAGTTACACCGGGGAGCTGTTTTTT
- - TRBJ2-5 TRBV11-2 CASSLINMQETQYF TGTGCCAGCAGCTTAATCAACATGCAAGAGACCCAGTACTTC
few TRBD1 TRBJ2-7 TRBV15 CATSRALTGGEQYF TGTGCCACCAGCAGAGCGCTTACAGGGGGGGAGCAGTACTTC
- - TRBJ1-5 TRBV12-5 CASGLGAGHEQPQHF TGTGCTAGTGGTTTGGGAGCGGGGCACGAGCAGCCCCAGCATTTT
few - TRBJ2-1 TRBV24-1 CATSGQTDGEQFF TGTGCCACCAGTGGACAGACTGACGGTGAGCAGTTCTTC
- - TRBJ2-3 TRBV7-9 CASSDRDWDTQYF TGTGCCAGCAGCGACCGGGACTGGGATACGCAGTATTTT
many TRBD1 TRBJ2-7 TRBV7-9 CASSDRDREVYEQYF TGTGCCAGCAGCGACCGGGACAGGGAAGTATACGAGCAGTACTTC
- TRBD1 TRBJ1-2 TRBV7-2 CASNPTGGNYGYTF TGTGCCAGCAACCCGACAGGGGGGAACTATGGCTACACCTTC
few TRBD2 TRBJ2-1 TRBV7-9 CASSTSGRFNEQFF TGTGCCAGCAGCACTAGCGGGAGGTTCAATGAGCAGTTCTTC
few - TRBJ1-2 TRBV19 CASSTVGGNYGYTF TGTGCCAGTAGTACTGTGGGGGGGAACTATGGCTACACCTTC
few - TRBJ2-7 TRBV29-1 CSVEGLGSYEQYF TGCAGCGTTGAAGGTTTAGGCTCCTACGAGCAGTACTTC
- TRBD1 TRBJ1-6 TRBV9 CASSDTGGSHSPLHF TGTGCCAGCAGCGATACAGGGGGGTCCCATTCACCCCTCCACTTT
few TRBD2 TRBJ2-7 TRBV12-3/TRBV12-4 CASSLSGLAGGYEQYF TGTGCCAGCAGTTTATCGGGACTAGCGGGGGGTTACGAGCAGTACTTC
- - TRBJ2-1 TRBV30 CAWSVPGEQFF TGTGCCTGGAGTGTACCGGGTGAGCAGTTCTTC
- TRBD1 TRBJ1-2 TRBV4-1 CASSQDTGTGTNYGYTF TGCGCCAGCAGCCAAGATACGGGGACAGGAACTAACTATGGCTACACCTTC
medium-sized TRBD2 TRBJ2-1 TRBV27 CASTTTGGSLLLTNEQFF TGTGCCAGCACCACTACCGGGGGGTCCCTTCTGCTTACCAATGAGCAGTTCTTC
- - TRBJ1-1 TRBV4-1 CASSQADGTGTEAFF TGCGCCAGCAGCCAAGCTGACGGGACCGGGACTGAAGCTTTCTTT
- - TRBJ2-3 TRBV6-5 CASSPVDFGDTQYF TGTGCCAGCAGCCCCGTGGACTTCGGCGATACGCAGTATTTT
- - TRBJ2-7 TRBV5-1 CASSLAIGGSSYEQYF TGCGCCAGCAGCTTGGCGATCGGAGGAAGCTCCTACGAGCAGTACTTC
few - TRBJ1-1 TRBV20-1 CSARRTDLNTEAFF TGCAGTGCTAGGAGGACAGATTTGAACACTGAAGCTTTCTTT